This TCR beta chain is from a study of identical twins (dated by TCRdb to 2016 to 2017). In the study overall: To test whether fetal clonotypes persist, the study used deep sequencing on TCR alpha and beta repertoires from monozygotic twins, unrelated adults of various ages, and cord blood. To rule out contamination, the twin experiments were replicated at different times with different library preparation protocols.

At least ten counts were recorded for this clonotype. Its specific antigen is unknown. It has no much larger one-base neighbor in the sample; base qualities were not kept. V was cut back by 4 bases and J by 2 bases, leaving a gap of 8 bases between them. For CDR1 and CDR2, the germline V gene lists SGHTA and FQGNSA. The CDR3, from cysteine to phenylalanine, totals 13 residues. Of all the DNA, just the CDR3 is kept, 39 bases in frame from base 1. Only healthy Caucasian donors were included. The twin cohort consisted of three pairs of female monozygotic twins, all aged roughly 18 to 30 years. Peripheral blood mononuclear cells were the source from which RNA for the TCR libraries was isolated. The method behind the library was 5' RACE. The sample was run on an Illumina HiSeq 2000. Template switching added a universal primer binding site, and the final cDNA carried a unique molecular identifier that allowed TCR cDNA molecules to be counted accurately. Specific primers in the conserved constant-segment region were used to synthesize first-strand cDNA for TCR alpha and beta chains. To control for contamination, each cDNA library was double barcoded with a SMART-Mk sample barcode plus Illumina barcodes. TruSeq adapter sequences along with Illumina sample barcodes were introduced in two successive PCR steps. TCR alpha and beta cDNA libraries were sequenced on the Illumina HiSeq platform with custom primers. On the study's bioinformatics: Raw reads were processed with MiGEC to extract unique molecular identifiers, and MiXCR was used to determine CDR3 positions. Recombination models were inferred per individual with the repgenHMM and IGoR tools using an EM algorithm. The tcR package in R was used for shared clonotype analysis, with sharing normalized by the product of cloneset sizes. Out-of-frame nonproductive sequences were analyzed to study raw recombination free of thymic and clonal selection effects. The raw public data were reprocessed by TCRdb itself: fastp quality trimming at Q25, MiXCR clonotype calling, in-frame beta chains only. CDR3 protein sequences are deduplicated, and each keeps its most common genes and DNA. The V and J calls here are based on TCRdb, not the publication. The sample table records under 800,000 distinct CDR3 sequences; less than 25% of these occur just once. In total, the top ten clones hold 4.3% of the sample.

Overall study results and their limits: Abundant cord blood beta clonotypes had fewer insertions, young adult naive repertoires showed a similar but weaker trend, and memory repertoires showed no such trend. Out-of-frame TCR alpha sharing in monozygotic twins was systematically underestimated by recombination models, whereas sharing between unrelated individuals was in agreement with the recombination models. Because the same donors could not be followed over many years, conclusions were based on cross-sectional statistical analysis. Zero-insertion analyses could be partly confounded by invariant T cells such as MAIT and iNKT, though diverse VJ usage argued against such confounding for most clonotypes. Compared with coincidental sharing between unrelated individuals, an excess of low generation-probability sequences was observed among out-of-frame TCR alpha sequences shared between twins. The excess sharing between twins in beta out-of-frame sequences was weaker because fewer shared sequences reduced the signal-to-noise ratio.

These same records also appear under a second study, on T cells expressing NK-cell markers. The second publication reports: Three sorted T-cell subsets (CD3+CD56+NKG2C+, CD3+CD56+NKG2C- and CD3+CD56-NKG2C+) from eight donors had their TCR beta-chain repertoires profiled. Among the eight sequenced donors, only one was HCMV-seronegative, while the other seven were HCMV-seropositive. To restrict sorting to alphabetaTCR-expressing T cells, an anti-gammadeltaTCR antibody was added in several experiments. In a handful of donors, the dominant CD3+CD56+NKG2C+ clonotypes were among the top 10 CD8+ clonotypes and accounted for 1.0-7.0% of CD8+ T cells. Those dominant clonotypes were again the most abundant among CD3+CD56-NKG2C+ cells in a handful of donors, at 28.3-60.1%. Whether the expanded NKG2C-expressing T cell clones were specific for HCMV antigens remained unclear. Randomly selected healthy volunteers, three men and five women, were used as the eight sequenced donors. HCMV-specific IgG was detected in serum with a commercial ELISA kit to determine HCMV serostatus. Bulk peripheral blood T-cell repertoires were additionally sequenced from unsorted PBMC for over 5 donors. MIGEC was used to demultiplex reads and group reads by UMI, and MiTCR was used to assemble and quantify clonotypes. To exclude erroneous sequences, only TCR cDNA sequences supported by at least two reads were retained. The tcR package was used for downstream repertoire analysis, and clonotypes were matched across fractions by CDR3 nucleotide sequence plus V segment. VDJmatch was used to annotate antigen specificity against VDJdb, with one amino acid substitution in CDR3 allowed.

The sequenced material came from PBMCs. The chain couples TRBV7-2 to TRBJ1-2; the D region possibly corresponds to TRBD1 (5 bases align). This sequence was found in a woman in her late teens or twenties in good health. The DNA sequence is as follows: TGTGCCAGCAGCTCCTCAGGGAACTATGGCTACACCTTC. Translated, this gives CASSSSGNYGYTF.